These T cell receptor beta chains were read from a single sample in a study of beta chain features in type 1 diabetes. TCRdb's table, derived via immunoSEQ multiplex PCR, lists solely in-frame clones and lacks some. The repertoire has around 110,000 clones, about 17% of them found once; the top ten carry under 2.5%. The sample comprised central memory CD4+ T cells from blood. The receptor source for this set is a man under 40 with type 1 diabetes. Both conserved end residues are part of each CDR3. The D gene is left open where the match is weak. Clone sizes are given selectively: once, few, many, or a class where the clone is expanded.

D | size | J | V | DNA | CDR3
TRBD2 | NA | TRBJ2-5 | TRBV14 | TGTGCCAGCAGCCAACTTCCGATTAGCGGGGCCCAAGAGACCCAGTACTTC | CASSQLPISGAQETQYF
TRBD1 | few | TRBJ2-3 | TRBV7-9 | TGTGCCAGCAGTCACCGGGACAGGGGTTTTGATACGCAGTATTTT | CASSHRDRGFDTQYF
NA | NA | TRBJ2-3 | TRBV10-3 | TGTGCCATCAGTGGAGGGCTCTCTAGCACAGATACGCAGTATTTT | CAISGGLSSTDTQYF
NA | few | TRBJ1-5 | TRBV5-4 | TGCGCCAGCAGCCAAGATAGCAATCAGCCCCAGCATTTT | CASSQDSNQPQHF
TRBD1 | few | TRBJ1-6 | TRBV7-9 | TGTGCCAGCAGCTGGGGGACAGAGAATTCACCCCTCCACTTT | CASSWGTENSPLHF
NA | few | TRBJ2-7 | TRBV18 | TGTGCCAGCTCACCAAACGCCGCTAACTACGAGCAGTACTTC | CASSPNAANYEQYF
TRBD1 | NA | TRBJ1-2 | TRBV30 | TGTGCCTGGAGTGTGGCAGGGGGACCCCCATCCTATGGCTACACCTTC | CAWSVAGGPPSYGYTF
NA | NA | TRBJ2-5 | TRBV7-9 | TGTGCCAGCAGCTCCCTGGGGGAGACCCAGTACTTC | CASSSLGETQYF
NA | NA | TRBJ2-7 | TRBV2 | TGTGCCAGCAGTGATAGTACAGGGAGCTCCTACGAGCAGTACTTC | CASSDSTGSSYEQYF
NA | many | TRBJ1-2 | TRBV29-1 | TGCAGCGTTGACCCATCAGGGGCTCGGGGGTATGGCTACACCTTC | CSVDPSGARGYGYTF